These T cell receptor beta chains were read from a single sample in a study of monozygotic twins with cystic fibrosis. Assay: immunoSEQ multiplex PCR; the TCRdb copy retains only in-frame clones and omits some. The sample contains 9,500 to 12,000 clones, approximately 99.4% of which appear only once. Sequenced sample: blood. These receptors all stem from a man younger than 35 with cystic fibrosis. CDR3s include the opening cysteine and the closing phenylalanine or tryptophan. Each record gives: V gene, J gene, CDR3 protein.

v_call: TRBV7-6
j_call: TRBJ1-1
cdr3_aa: CASSLKGGNTEAFF

v_call: TRBV15
j_call: TRBJ1-5
cdr3_aa: CATSREGPSNQPQHF

v_call: TRBV5-4
j_call: TRBJ2-2
cdr3_aa: CASSLAGRRNTGELFF

v_call: TRBV9
j_call: TRBJ1-1
cdr3_aa: CASSDSTGMNTEAFF

v_call: TRBV5-1
j_call: TRBJ2-7
cdr3_aa: CASSLRDHSYEQYF

v_call: TRBV5-1
j_call: TRBJ2-3
cdr3_aa: CASSLDSGVVDTQYF

v_call: TRBV5-6
j_call: TRBJ1-1
cdr3_aa: CASMTGGTEAFF

v_call: TRBV28
j_call: TRBJ1-5
cdr3_aa: CASSLRSAGNQPQHF

v_call: TRBV6-1
j_call: TRBJ2-3
cdr3_aa: CASPAASGSWDTQYF

v_call: TRBV29-1
j_call: TRBJ2-4
cdr3_aa: CSVRHESIQYF

v_call: TRBV5-6
j_call: TRBJ2-7
cdr3_aa: CASRLAGIYEQYF

v_call: TRBV11-2
j_call: TRBJ1-1
cdr3_aa: CASSLKWDTEAFF

v_call: TRBV27
j_call: TRBJ1-1
cdr3_aa: CASSSTDGMNTEAFF

v_call: TRBV4-1
j_call: TRBJ1-1
cdr3_aa: CASGSGEGDTEAFF

v_call: TRBV6-5
j_call: TRBJ2-7
cdr3_aa: CASSYKIRGLSYEQYF

v_call: TRBV5-4
j_call: TRBJ2-3
cdr3_aa: CATQNWVTDTQYF

v_call: TRBV5-1
j_call: TRBJ2-5
cdr3_aa: CASSLDLRQYF

v_call: TRBV7-3
j_call: TRBJ2-3
cdr3_aa: CASSLLSGGSTDTQYF

v_call: TRBV7-9
j_call: TRBJ1-2
cdr3_aa: CASSIEAYGYTF

v_call: TRBV6-1
j_call: TRBJ2-5
cdr3_aa: CASRPLAGVETQYF

v_call: TRBV4-3
j_call: TRBJ1-1
cdr3_aa: CASSQDWGRNTEAFF

v_call: TRBV19
j_call: TRBJ2-2
cdr3_aa: CASSDRDRPGELFF

v_call: TRBV6-6
j_call: TRBJ2-2
cdr3_aa: CASIPVRGLNTGELFF

v_call: TRBV29-1
j_call: TRBJ1-5
cdr3_aa: CSASDSHSNQPQHF

v_call: TRBV5-6
j_call: TRBJ2-1
cdr3_aa: CASSLVTGVGNEQFF

v_call: TRBV9
j_call: TRBJ1-3
cdr3_aa: CASSVLSRGNTIYF

v_call: TRBV30
j_call: TRBJ1-1
cdr3_aa: CAWSVRIRVEWAEAFF

v_call: TRBV18
j_call: TRBJ1-1
cdr3_aa: CASSLVEVNTEAFF

v_call: TRBV7-9
j_call: TRBJ1-4
cdr3_aa: CASSSSEKLFF

v_call: TRBV5-4
j_call: TRBJ2-5
cdr3_aa: CASSLGTSGRLGETQYF

v_call: TRBV19
j_call: TRBJ2-1
cdr3_aa: CASSISSGDYNEQFF

v_call: TRBV7-2
j_call: TRBJ1-2
cdr3_aa: CASSPPQGIANYGYTF

v_call: TRBV19
j_call: TRBJ2-1
cdr3_aa: CASSTSLAGPSYNEQFF

v_call: TRBV11-2
j_call: TRBJ2-7
cdr3_aa: CASSLVLGGYGEQYF

v_call: TRBV5-4
j_call: TRBJ2-3
cdr3_aa: CASSLDRGLTDTQYF

v_call: TRBV6-4
j_call: TRBJ1-1
cdr3_aa: CASSLTGNTEAFF

v_call: TRBV30
j_call: TRBJ1-5
cdr3_aa: CAWSTLGNQPQHF

v_call: TRBV18
j_call: TRBJ2-3
cdr3_aa: CASSVRGTDTQYF

v_call: TRBV27
j_call: TRBJ2-3
cdr3_aa: CASSPGPRDTQYF

v_call: TRBV19
j_call: TRBJ2-3
cdr3_aa: CASGYSTDTQYF

v_call: TRBV10-3
j_call: TRBJ1-5
cdr3_aa: CATGDTQPQHF